One and the same sample provided the 25 T cell receptor beta chains below, sequenced in a study of blood T cell repertoires in COVID-19. Assay: immunoSEQ multiplex PCR; the TCRdb copy retains only in-frame clones and omits some. The sample lists about 30,000 clones; roughly 65% were seen once. Sequenced: peripheral blood. The receptors were gathered from a human donor in a cohort sampled during active COVID-19.

This chain links TRBV5-8 with TRBJ2-7; 7 bases agree with TRBD1. The CDR3 runs 13 residues. Trimming at V came to 3 bases and at J to 8 bases, leaving 8 bases not matched to a gene. Germline CDR1 and CDR2: SGHTS and YDEGEE. The CDR3 DNA sequence: TGTGCCAGCAGCTACCGGGACAGATCAAAGCAGTACTTC. Translation: CASSYRDRSKQYF.

As to this clone: One end of the junction is discordant with germline, which a read error may explain. The V gene is TRBV11-3, the J gene TRBJ2-3, with a tentative D call TRBD2 (6 bases). Germline CDR1 reads SGHNT; CDR2 reads YENEEA. CDR3 length: 15 amino acids. The CDR3 is CASRLGDSRSETQYF. The CDR3 DNA reads as TGTGCCAGCCGCCTCGGGGACTCCCGGTCAGAAACGCAGTATTTT.

The CDR3 sequence: CASSSPTSGQETQYF. CDR3 DNA: TGTGCCAGCAGCTCACCGACTAGCGGCCAAGAGACCCAGTACTTC. The chain couples TRBV7-3 to TRBJ2-5; 9 nucleotides line up with TRBD2. This CDR3 is 15 amino acids long. V was clipped by 4 bases and J by 1 base; unmatched bases: 4. CDR1 and CDR2 from the germline V gene are SGHTA and FQGTGA.

This chain links TRBV20-1 with TRBJ2-7; TRBD2 might be the D (6 bases). The CDR3 is 11 amino acids. CDR1 is DFQATT and CDR2 is SNEGSKA in the germline V gene (reference sequence). V was pared by 6 bases and J by 6 bases, with 12 bases between. The CDR3 DNA reads as TGCAGTGCCCCCGGGAGTATCGAGCAGTACTTC. Translated: CSAPGSIEQYF.

The rearrangement joins TRBV4-2 to TRBJ2-1; possible D gene TRBD1, 5 bases. V was trimmed by 2 bases and J by 7 bases, leaving 9 bases between them. Germline lookup yields CDR1 LGHNA and CDR2 YNFKEQ. CDR3 size: 13 residues. CDR3 DNA sequence: TGTGCCAGCAGCCAAAGAAGGGGTAATGAGCAGTTCTTC. It specifies CASSQRRGNEQFF.

This clone was observed a handful of times. The gene calls are TRBV13 and TRBJ2-1; no reliable D call. Per the germline V gene, CDR1 is PRHDT and CDR2 is FYEKMQ (reference sequence). V was trimmed by 0 bases and J by 6 bases, leaving 9 bases between them. The CDR3 contains 14 residues. The CDR3 nucleotides are TGTGCCAGCAGCTTAGGCCCCGCCGGCAATGAGCAGTTCTTC. It yields the protein CASSLGPAGNEQFF.

J is TRBJ1-4 and V is TRBV27; D may be TRBD1 (5 bases). The germline CDR1 and CDR2 sequences are MNHEY and SMNVEV (reference sequence). V was trimmed by 5 bases and J by 7 bases, leaving 20 bases between them. The CDR3 runs to 16 residues. This CDR3 reads CASSLNGGSRGEKLFF. CDR3 sequence (DNA): TGTGCCAGCAGTCTCAATGGGGGGTCTAGGGGTGAAAAACTGTTTTTT.

This chain links TRBV5-6 with TRBJ2-7, with 10 nucleotides matching TRBD2. The V gene's germline CDR1 is SGHDT and CDR2 YYEEEE. The ends lost 2 bases at V and 3 bases at J; junction bases unmatched: 5. The CDR3 sequence is 15 residues long. This CDR3 reads CASSFPTSGVYEQYF. CDR3 in DNA: TGTGCCAGCAGCTTCCCAACTAGCGGGGTCTACGAGCAGTACTTC.

The V gene is TRBV7-8, the J gene TRBJ2-7; D is possibly TRBD2 (6 bases). The CDR3 is made up of 14 amino acids. Germline-derived CDR1 and CDR2 are SGHVS and FQNEAQ. The V end lost 5 bases, the J end lost 0 bases, and 11 bases lay between the germline ends. This chain's CDR3 is CASSPGLLSYEQYF. CDR3 nucleotides: TGTGCCAGCAGCCCGGGACTGCTCTCCTACGAGCAGTACTTC.

The rearrangement uses TRBV5-1 and TRBJ2-1; a possible D gene is TRBD2 (6 bases). Germline-derived CDR1 and CDR2 are SGHRS and YFSETQ. This CDR3 has 15 residues. V lost 1 base, J lost 3 bases, and 11 bases lay in between. In nucleotides, the CDR3 is TGCGCCAGCAGCTTGTTAGGGGAGGACTACAATGAGCAGTTCTTC. Its translation is CASSLLGEDYNEQFF.

The genes are TRBV12-5 and TRBJ1-2; D gene uncertain. Trimming pared 8 bases from V and 3 bases from J, leaving 25 bases between. CDR1 LGHNT and CDR2 FRNRAP come from the germline V gene. The CDR3 covers 17 residues. The CDR3 bases are TGTGCTAGTTTGAAAGGGATGACCTACCCCGGGGACTATGGCTACACCTTC. This sequence encodes CASLKGMTYPGDYGYTF.

This chain connects TRBV7-9 to TRBJ2-2; 7 bases match TRBD2. V was clipped by 8 bases and J by 7 bases; unmatched bases: 16. In germline, CDR1 is SEHNR, CDR2 FQNEAQ (reference sequence). This CDR3 spans 16 amino acids. CDR3: CASSSGGSTPIGELFF. The CDR3, as DNA: TGTGCCAGCTCCTCGGGGGGATCGACCCCCATCGGGGAGCTGTTTTTT.

A few counts support this clone. The chain employs TRBV7-6 and TRBJ1-2, with D unclear. V was clipped by 5 bases and J by 8 bases, with 18 bases between them. Germline values: CDR1 SGHVS, CDR2 FNYEAQ. This CDR3 is built from 14 residues. This CDR3 is CASSGFGAPWGYTF. Here the CDR3 DNA reads TGTGCCAGCAGCGGTTTCGGAGCCCCGTGGGGCTACACCTTC.

This clone was counted once. V usage is TRBV18 and J usage is TRBJ2-3; 11 positions match TRBD2. This CDR3 contains 17 residues. Germline V gives CDR1 KGHSH, CDR2 LQKENI. The V segment lost 0 bases and the J segment 4 bases; nucleotides outside the gene matches: 6. This CDR3 is CASSPPRMGLAADTQYF. The CDR3 DNA follows: TGTGCCAGCTCACCACCCAGAATGGGACTAGCGGCAGATACGCAGTATTTT. Supplemented by reference TRBV18 and TRBJ2-3, the full variable domain reads NAGVMQNPRHLVRRRGQEARLRCSPMKGHSHVYWYRQLPEEGLKFMVYLQKENIIDESGMPKERFSAEFPKEGPSILRIQQVVRGDSAAYFCASSPPRMGLAADTQYFGPGTRLTVL.

The rearrangement joins TRBV7-6 to TRBJ2-1, with D tentatively TRBD1 (6 bases). The CDR3 totals 16 residues. Trimming removed 0 bases at V and 3 bases at J, with 12 bases between. Germline values: CDR1 SGHVS, CDR2 FNYEAQ. The CDR3 here is CASSLAGGSVYNEQFF. CDR3 nucleotide sequence: TGTGCCAGCAGCTTAGCAGGGGGATCGGTCTACAATGAGCAGTTCTTC.

V is TRBV2 and J is TRBJ1-1; perhaps TRBD1 as D (5 bases). With 5 bases removed from V and 3 bases from J, the gap between germline ends came to 10 bases. CDR1 SNHLY and CDR2 FYNNEI come from the germline V gene. The CDR3 totals 13 residues. CDR3 in DNA: TGTGCCAGCAGTCCGGACACTTACACTGAAGCTTTCTTT. It specifies CASSPDTYTEAFF.

This clone was counted only a few times. The chain couples TRBV12-3 or TRBV12-4 to TRBJ2-2; D unclear. The V and J ends lost 3 bases and 7 bases respectively, with 3 bases between them. The CDR3 extends over 11 amino acids. The CDR3 protein is CASSFSGELFF. Written as DNA, the CDR3 is TGTGCCAGCAGTTTTAGCGGGGAGCTGTTTTTT.

This clone was seen only once. This chain links TRBV5-1 with TRBJ2-7; the D is unclear. CDR1 SGHRS and CDR2 YFSETQ come from the germline V gene. This CDR3 is 12 amino acids long. Trimming stripped 6 bases from V and 4 bases from J, with 11 bases between. CDR3 DNA: TGCGCCAGCACTGGGCCCGGTTACGAGCAGTACTTC. It yields the protein CASTGPGYEQYF.

The V gene is TRBV11-3, the J gene TRBJ1-1; the match to TRBD1 covers 10 bases. Germline V gene sequence: CDR1 SGHNT, CDR2 YENEEA. V was clipped by 5 bases and J by 2 bases; unmatched bases: 2. This CDR3 contains 14 residues. The CDR3 sequence is CASSRDRGNTEAFF. In DNA, the CDR3 is TGTGCCAGCAGCAGGGACAGGGGAAACACTGAAGCTTTCTTT.

The V and J genes are TRBV16 and TRBJ1-2; no reliable D call. V was trimmed by 4 bases and J by 8 bases, leaving 14 bases between them. Germline assignment: CDR1 KGHSY and CDR2 FQNENV. The CDR3 has 13 residues. CDR3 sequence (DNA): TGTGCCAGCAGCCCGAGGGAATTCGGGGGCTACACCTTC. This translates into CASSPREFGGYTF.

This chain links TRBV10-2 with TRBJ2-3; TRBD2 matches at 9 bases. The CDR3 sequence is 16 residues long. Germline CDR1 WSHSY, CDR2 SAAADI. With V trimmed by 4 bases and J by 3 bases, 8 bases remained unmatched. The CDR3 protein is CASSGNSGGRTDTQYF. The CDR3 DNA follows: TGCGCCAGCAGTGGGAATAGCGGGGGAAGGACAGATACGCAGTATTTT.

The chain links TRBV14 to TRBJ2-7; 10 positions agree with TRBD2. Trimming removed 4 bases from V and 7 bases from J; junction bases left unmatched: 16. Germline values: CDR1 SGHDN, CDR2 FVKESK. The CDR3 contains 17 residues. The CDR3 DNA is TGTGCCAGCAGCCCCATAGGGTCGACTAGCGGGTCGGGAGAGCAGTACTTC. Amino acid sequence: CASSPIGSTSGSGEQYF.

V gene TRBV6-5 combines with J gene TRBJ1-2; possible D gene TRBD1, 6 bases. The CDR3 totals 15 residues. V lost 8 bases, J lost 1 base, and 17 bases lay in between. From germline, CDR1 is MNHEY and CDR2 SVGAGI. CDR3 DNA sequence: TGTGCCAGCCGGGAATCGACAGGTATTAACTATGGCTACACCTTC. The encoded protein is CASRESTGINYGYTF.

This clone has more than one count but fewer than ten. V gene TRBV4-3 combines with J gene TRBJ2-2, with TRBD1 as a possible D gene (5 bases). Trimming removed 1 base from V and 5 bases from J, with 14 bases in between. CDR3 size: 16 residues. The V gene's germline CDR1 is LGHNA and CDR2 YSLEER. DNA for the CDR3: TGCGCCAGCAGCCAAGGGTTAGCAGCAGGGACCGGGGAGCTGTTTTTT. This encodes CASSQGLAAGTGELFF.

The chain carries TRBV2 and TRBJ2-3, with 7 nucleotides matching TRBD2. The CDR3 length is 18 residues. Per the germline V gene, CDR1 is SNHLY and CDR2 is FYNNEI. With V trimmed by 6 bases and J by 1 base, 16 bases remained unmatched. This chain's CDR3 is CASRVSGPGPLRTDTQYF. As DNA, the CDR3 is TGTGCCAGCAGGGTTAGCGGGCCCGGGCCCCTACGCACAGATACGCAGTATTTT.